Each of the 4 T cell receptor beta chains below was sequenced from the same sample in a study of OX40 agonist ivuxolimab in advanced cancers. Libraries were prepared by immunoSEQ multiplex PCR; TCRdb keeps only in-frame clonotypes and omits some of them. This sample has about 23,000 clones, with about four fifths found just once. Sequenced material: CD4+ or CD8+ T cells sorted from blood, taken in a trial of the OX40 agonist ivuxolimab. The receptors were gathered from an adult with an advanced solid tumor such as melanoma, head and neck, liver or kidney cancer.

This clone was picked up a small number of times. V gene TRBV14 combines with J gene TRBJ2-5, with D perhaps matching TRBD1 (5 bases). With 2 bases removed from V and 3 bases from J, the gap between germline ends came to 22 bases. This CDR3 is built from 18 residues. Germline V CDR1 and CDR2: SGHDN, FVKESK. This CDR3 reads CASSQKGALPRGEETQYF. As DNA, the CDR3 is TGTGCCAGCAGCCAAAAAGGGGCGCTACCGAGAGGAGAAGAGACCCAGTACTTC.

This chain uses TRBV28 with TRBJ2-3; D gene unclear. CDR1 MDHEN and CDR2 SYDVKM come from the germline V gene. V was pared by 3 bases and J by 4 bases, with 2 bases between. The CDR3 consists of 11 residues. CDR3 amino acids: CASSLSDTQYF. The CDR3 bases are TGTGCCAGCAGTTTGTCAGATACGCAGTATTTT. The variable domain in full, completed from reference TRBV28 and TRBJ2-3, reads DVKVTQSSRYLVKRTGEKVFLECVQDMDHENMFWYRQDPGLGLRLIYFSYDVKMKEKGDIPEGYSVSREKKERFSLILESASTNQTSMYLCASSLSDTQYFGPGTRLTVL.

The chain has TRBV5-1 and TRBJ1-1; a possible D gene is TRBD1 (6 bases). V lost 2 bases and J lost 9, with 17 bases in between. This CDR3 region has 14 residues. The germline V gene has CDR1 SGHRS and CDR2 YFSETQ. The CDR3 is CASSLTSGVNQAFF. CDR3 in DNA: TGCGCCAGCAGCTTAACATCAGGGGTTAATCAAGCTTTCTTT.

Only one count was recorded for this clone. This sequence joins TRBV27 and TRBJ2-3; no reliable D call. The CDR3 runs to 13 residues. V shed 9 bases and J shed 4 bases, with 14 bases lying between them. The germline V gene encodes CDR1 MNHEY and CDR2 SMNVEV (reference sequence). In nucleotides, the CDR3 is TGTGCCAGTCACGCACCGTGGGCAGATACGCAGTATTTT. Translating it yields CASHAPWADTQYF.